This paragraph reports one T cell receptor beta chain. Its antigen remains unidentified. After 5'RACE with constant-segment primers, TCR alpha and TCR beta cDNA libraries carrying sample barcodes and UMIs were obtained. TCRdb re-analysed the 5' RACE reads in MiXCR, keeping a single row per CDR3 protein. The sample shows around 150,000 distinct CDR3 sequences, 25% to 40% of them seen only once. This sample is drawn from a study of T-cell memory formation after mild COVID-19. Study background: Clusters were largely donor specific.

General study results and limits: Largely, contracting CD4+ clones fell within CM and EM, and contracting CD8+ clones within EMRA.

Germline values: CDR1 DFQATT, CDR2 SNEGSKA (reference sequence). The CDR3 consists of 14 residues. V lost 1 base and J 4 bases, leaving 11 bases between the germline ends. The sequenced sample was PBMCs or a T cell subset sorted from them (not recorded which). The sequence derives from an adult woman who had mild COVID-19 (a few samples of this study predate the infection). Cell type and time point are not known. V gene TRBV20-1 combines with J gene TRBJ1-3; D is unresolved. The CDR3 here is CSARVGSTGNTIYF. DNA of the CDR3: TGCAGTGCTAGAGTCGGGTCTACCGGAAACACCATATATTTT.